Sequencing of this T cell receptor beta chain was carried out in a study of lymphopenia after photon versus proton radiotherapy. For this clone: Its target is not known.

Study-level findings and limits: After lymphocyte nadir, photon-treated repertoires showed oligoclonal expansion, especially CD8+ Temra. Proton therapy kept repertoires fairly stable, unlike photons, which gained effector/memory cells. In patients who died, overall survival fell as post-nadir TCR diversity dropped more.

There are 12 residues in the CDR3. Germline CDR1 is MDHEN and CDR2 is SYDVKM. The germline V and J ends were trimmed by 7 bases and 7 bases, with 11 bases remaining between them. This table comes from immunoSEQ multiplex PCR, and its TCRdb copy is limited to in-frame clones, with some not included. The data hold 30,000 to 45,000 clones, with around nine tenths observed a single time. The input for sequencing was peripheral blood, taken from a patient treated with photon-based radiotherapy. The TCR was taken from a man in his 60s with cholangiocarcinoma. This sequence joins TRBV28 and TRBJ2-1; TRBD1 is a possible D gene (7 bases). The CDR3 DNA sequence: TGTGCCAGCACGGAGGGGGCGAATGAGCAGTTCTTC. Protein sequence: CASTEGANEQFF.